This T cell receptor (beta chain) was identified in a study of shared clonotypes between healthy human individuals. All participating donors were Caucasian adults from Nashville, Tennessee. V lost 5 bases, J lost 1 base, and 12 bases lay in between. The CDR3 consists of 15 residues. Germline lookup yields CDR1 SGHVS and CDR2 FNYEAQ. Running of the assay took place at deep level. Sequenced by immunoSEQ multiplex PCR; TCRdb stores in-frame clones only, minus some. The sample lists 2 million to 2.5 million clones, under 95% seen once, with 0.35% to 0.45% in the top ten. This sequence originates from a young man in good health. Some clones in this sample may be carry-over from other donors' samples. The sample was naive CD4+ T cells from PBMCs. The sample's subset: CD45RA+ positively selected. The chain uses TRBV7-6 and TRBJ1-3; D is perhaps TRBD1 (5 bases). CDR3: CASSPPGRSGNTIYF. CDR3 sequence (DNA): TGTGCCAGCAGCCCCCCGGGGCGGTCTGGAAACACCATATATTTT. The entire variable domain, with the rest obtained from reference TRBV7-6 and TRBJ1-3, is as follows: GAGVSQSPRYKVTKRGQDVALRCDPISGHVSLYWYRQALGQGPEFLTYFNYEAQQDKSGLPNDRFSAERPEGSISTLTIQRTEQRDSAMYRCASSPPGRSGNTIYFGEGSWLTVV.